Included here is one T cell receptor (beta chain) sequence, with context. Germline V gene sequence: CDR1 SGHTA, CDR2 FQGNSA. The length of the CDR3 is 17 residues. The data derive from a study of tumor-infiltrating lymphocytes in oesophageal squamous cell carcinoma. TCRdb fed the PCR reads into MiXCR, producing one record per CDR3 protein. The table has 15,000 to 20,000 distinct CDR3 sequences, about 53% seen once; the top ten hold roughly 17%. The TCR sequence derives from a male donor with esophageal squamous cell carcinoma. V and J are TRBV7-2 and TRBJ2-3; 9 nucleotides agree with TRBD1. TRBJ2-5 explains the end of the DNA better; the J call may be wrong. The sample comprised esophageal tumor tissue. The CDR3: CASTWPGQGWKRETQYF. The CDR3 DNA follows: TGTGCCAGCACCTGGCCGGGACAGGGATGGAAGCGGGAGACCCAGTACTTC.